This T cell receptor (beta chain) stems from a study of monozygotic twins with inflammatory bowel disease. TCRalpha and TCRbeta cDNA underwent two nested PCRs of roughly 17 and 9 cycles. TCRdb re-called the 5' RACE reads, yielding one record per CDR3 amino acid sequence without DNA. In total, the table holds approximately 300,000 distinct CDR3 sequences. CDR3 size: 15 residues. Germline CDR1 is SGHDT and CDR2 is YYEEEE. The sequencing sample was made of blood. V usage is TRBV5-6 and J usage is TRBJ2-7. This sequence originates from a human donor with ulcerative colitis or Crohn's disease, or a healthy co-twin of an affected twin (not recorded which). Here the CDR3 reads CASSLVGQGAYEQYF.